What follows are 12 T cell receptor beta chains derived from one specimen sequenced in a study of blood T cells in healthy people across ages. The use of a sample-barcoded 5' primer and a J-beta primer mix characterized a second PCR of roughly 6 to 11 cycles. MiXCR, run by TCRdb on the 5' RACE reads, gives a single entry per CDR3 protein. The sample has around 2 million distinct CDR3 sequences; about two fifths are singletons. Sequenced sample: blood. These TCRs come from a human donor in good health.

The gene calls are TRBV29-1 and TRBJ2-5; D unclear. Germline CDR1 SQVTM, CDR2 ANQGSEA. V was shortened by 7 bases and J by 1 base, with 10 bases between the two germline ends. CDR3 size: 12 residues. CDR3: CSANFIQETQYF. The CDR3 DNA reads TGCAGCGCGAACTTTATCCAAGAGACCCAGTACTTC.

V gene TRBV4-1 combines with J gene TRBJ2-1; 11 bases agree with TRBD2. CDR1 MGHRA and CDR2 YSYEKL come from the germline V gene. V trimming: 4 bases; J trimming: 5 bases; junction bases outside the gene matches: 7. The CDR3 is 16 residues long. The DNA of the CDR3 is TGCGCCAGCAGCCGGTCGGGACTAGCGGCAGACAATGAGCAGTTCTTC. This translates into CASSRSGLAADNEQFF.

Here the CDR3 DNA reads TGTGCCAGCAGTTACTCGTCACGGGGGGCCAGGGGTTATAATTCACCCCTCCACTTT. Its protein product is CASSYSSRGARGYNSPLHF. The chain uses TRBV6-5 and TRBJ1-6; perhaps TRBD1 as D (6 bases). The CDR3 spans 19 residues. Germline V gene lookup returns CDR1 MNHEY and CDR2 SVGAGI. V shed 0 bases and J shed 4 bases, with 19 bases lying between them.

With respect to this clonotype: One end of the junction is discordant with germline, which a read error may explain. V is TRBV29-1 and J is TRBJ2-2; D is possibly TRBD1 or TRBD2 (6 bases each). The CDR3 extends over 14 amino acids. CDR1 and CDR2 (germline): SQVTM, ANQGSEA. CDR3 sequence: CSVEWGAGTGGLFF. The CDR3 nucleotides read TGCAGCGTTGAATGGGGGGCAGGGACCGGGGGGCTGTTTTTT.

Remarks on this clonotype: Its ends do not fully match the called genes, so a read error is possible. The rearrangement joins TRBV12-3 or TRBV12-4 to TRBJ2-3; possibly TRBD2 for D (5 bases). This CDR3 contains 13 residues. CDR3 coding DNA: TGTACCAGCAGCGGACCGGCTTCAGATACGCAGTATTTT. As protein: CTSSGPASDTQYF.

A remark on this clonotype: The junction shows a germline mismatch at one end, possibly a read error. This chain uses TRBV7-8 with TRBJ1-6, with a weak D call TRBD1 (6 bases). The CDR3 runs to 18 residues. CDR1 and CDR2 (germline): SGHVS, FQNEAQ. The CDR3 protein is CASSLLSRGRSYNSPLHF. CDR3 in DNA: TGTGCCAGCAGCTTACTCAGCAGGGGTCGCTCCTATAACTCACCCCTCCACTTT.

This clonotype was seen a single time. The chain is built from TRBV7-2 and TRBJ2-5; the D gene is possibly TRBD1 (6 bases). The J call is in doubt because the DNA end fits TRBJ2-7 better. The CDR3 totals 16 residues. CDR1 and CDR2 (germline): SGHTA, FQGNSA. DNA for the CDR3: TGTGCCAGCAGCTCCGGACAGACCGATGGGGCCCACGAGCAGTACTTC. This encodes CASSSGQTDGAHEQYF.

The chain carries TRBV5-1 and TRBJ2-1; TRBD2 matches at 12 bases. J was trimmed by 7 bases and V by 1 base; bases with no gene match: 3. The germline gives CDR1 SGHRS, CDR2 YFSETQ. This CDR3 is built from 15 residues. CDR3 bases: TGCGCCAGCAGCTTGACTAGCGGGGGGCCTAATGAGCAGTTCTTC. Residues: CASSLTSGGPNEQFF.

Note on this clonotype: A much larger clone differs from this one at a single base, so this may be a read error. This sequence joins TRBV20-1 and TRBJ2-1; a weak D match, TRBD1 (6 bases). CDR1 and CDR2 (germline): DFQATT, SNEGSKA (reference sequence). CDR3 length: 14 amino acids. In DNA form, the CDR3 reads TGCGGTGCCAACTCCGGGACATACGGCAATGAGCAGTTCTTC. This translates into CGANSGTYGNEQFF.

This chain connects TRBV29-1 to TRBJ2-5; 9 bases line up with TRBD2. This CDR3 comprises 15 residues. Germline V CDR1 and CDR2: SQVTM, ANQGSEA. The V gene end was trimmed by 7 bases and the J gene end by 5 bases; junction bases not matched to a gene: 14. The CDR3 sequence is CSAAPSGATRETQYF. The CDR3 DNA follows: TGCAGCGCAGCCCCTAGCGGGGCCACCCGTGAGACCCAGTACTTC.

This clonotype was observed a handful of times. The chain combines TRBV11-2 with TRBJ2-7, with D unresolved. This CDR3 is 13 amino acids long. Trimming left V 0 bases short and J 5 bases short, with 8 bases between. Looked up from germline, CDR1 is SGHAT and CDR2 is FQNNGV. CDR3 in DNA: TGTGCCAGCAGCTTAGATCTAGGGAACGAGCAGTACTTC. It is translated as CASSLDLGNEQYF.

The V and J genes are TRBV25-1 and TRBJ1-4; perhaps TRBD1 as D (5 bases). CDR1 is MGHDK and CDR2 is SYGVNS in the germline V gene. This CDR3 spans 15 amino acids. V lost 6 bases to trimming and J lost 0 bases, with 11 bases between them. As DNA, the CDR3 is TGTGCCAGCAGCGGGACGCAGGCAACTAATGAAAAACTGTTTTTT. Amino acid sequence: CASSGTQATNEKLFF.